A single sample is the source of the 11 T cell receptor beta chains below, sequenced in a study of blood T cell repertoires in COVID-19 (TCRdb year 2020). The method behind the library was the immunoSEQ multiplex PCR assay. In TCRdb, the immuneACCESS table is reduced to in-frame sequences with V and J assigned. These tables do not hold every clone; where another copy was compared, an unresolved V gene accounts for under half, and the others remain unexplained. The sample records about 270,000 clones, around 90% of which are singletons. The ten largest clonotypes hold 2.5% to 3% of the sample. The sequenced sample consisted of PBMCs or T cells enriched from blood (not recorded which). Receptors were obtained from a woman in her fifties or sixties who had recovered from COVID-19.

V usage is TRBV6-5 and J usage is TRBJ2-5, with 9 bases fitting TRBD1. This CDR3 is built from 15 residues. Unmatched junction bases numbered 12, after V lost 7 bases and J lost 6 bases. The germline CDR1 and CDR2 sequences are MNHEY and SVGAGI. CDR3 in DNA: TGTGCCAGCACCCCGACGGGGACAGGGAGACAGACCCAGTACTTC. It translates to CASTPTGTGRQTQYF.

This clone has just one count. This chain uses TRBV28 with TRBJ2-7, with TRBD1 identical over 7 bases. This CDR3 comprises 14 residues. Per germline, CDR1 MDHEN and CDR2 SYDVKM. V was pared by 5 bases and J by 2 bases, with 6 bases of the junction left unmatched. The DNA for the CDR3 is TGTGCCAGCAGTCCAGGGGGTGCGACCTACGAGCAGTACTTC. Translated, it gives CASSPGGATYEQYF.

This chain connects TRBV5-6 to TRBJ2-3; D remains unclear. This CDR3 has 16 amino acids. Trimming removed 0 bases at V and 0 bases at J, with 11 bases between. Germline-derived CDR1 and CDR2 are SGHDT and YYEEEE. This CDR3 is CASSLGAESSTDTQYF. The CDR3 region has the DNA TGTGCCAGCAGCTTGGGGGCAGAATCTAGCACAGATACGCAGTATTTT.

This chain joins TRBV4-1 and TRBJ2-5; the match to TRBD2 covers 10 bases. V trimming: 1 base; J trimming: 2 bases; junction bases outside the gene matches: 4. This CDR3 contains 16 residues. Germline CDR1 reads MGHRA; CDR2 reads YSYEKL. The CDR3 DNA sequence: TGCGCCAGCAGCCAAGGCTGGACTAGCGGTCAAGAGACCCAGTACTTC. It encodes CASSQGWTSGQETQYF.

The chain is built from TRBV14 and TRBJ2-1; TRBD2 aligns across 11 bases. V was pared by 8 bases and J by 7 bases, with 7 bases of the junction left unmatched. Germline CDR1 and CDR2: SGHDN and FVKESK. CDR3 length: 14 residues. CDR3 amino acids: CASSRASGRNEQFF. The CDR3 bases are TGTGCCAGCTCCCGGGCTAGCGGGAGGAATGAGCAGTTCTTC.

The CDR3 loop is CASSSNGFDGTSTYEQYF. The CDR3 DNA follows: TGTGCCAGCAGCTCCAATGGTTTCGACGGGACTAGTACCTACGAGCAGTACTTC. This chain uses TRBV28 with TRBJ2-7, with 8 positions matching TRBD2. Germline-derived CDR1 and CDR2 are MDHEN and SYDVKM. This CDR3 has 18 residues. V lost 6 bases, J lost 2 bases, and 18 bases stayed unmatched.

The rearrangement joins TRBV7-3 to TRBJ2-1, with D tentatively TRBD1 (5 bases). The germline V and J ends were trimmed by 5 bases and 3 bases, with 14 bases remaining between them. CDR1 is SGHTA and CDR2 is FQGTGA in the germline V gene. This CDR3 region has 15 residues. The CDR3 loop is CASSPDTGVYNEQFF. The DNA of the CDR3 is TGTGCCAGCAGCCCGGACACTGGGGTCTACAATGAGCAGTTCTTC.

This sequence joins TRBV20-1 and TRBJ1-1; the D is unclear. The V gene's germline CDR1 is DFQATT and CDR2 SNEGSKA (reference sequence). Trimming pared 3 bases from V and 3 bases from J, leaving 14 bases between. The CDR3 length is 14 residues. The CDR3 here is CSASNPGSYTEAFF. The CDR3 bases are TGCAGTGCTAGTAACCCGGGGTCTTACACTGAAGCTTTCTTT.

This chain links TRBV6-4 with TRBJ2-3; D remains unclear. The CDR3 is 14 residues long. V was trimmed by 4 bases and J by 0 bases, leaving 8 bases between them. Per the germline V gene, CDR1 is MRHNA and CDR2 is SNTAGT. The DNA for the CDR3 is TGTGCCAGCAGTGTTGGCCATAGCACAGATACGCAGTATTTT. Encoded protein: CASSVGHSTDTQYF.

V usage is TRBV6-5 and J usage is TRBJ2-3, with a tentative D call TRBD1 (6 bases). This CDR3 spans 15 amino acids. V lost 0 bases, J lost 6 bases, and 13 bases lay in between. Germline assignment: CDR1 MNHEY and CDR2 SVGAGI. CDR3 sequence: CASSYSIWGLDTQYF. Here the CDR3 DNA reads TGTGCCAGCAGTTACTCAATTTGGGGGCTGGATACGCAGTATTTT.

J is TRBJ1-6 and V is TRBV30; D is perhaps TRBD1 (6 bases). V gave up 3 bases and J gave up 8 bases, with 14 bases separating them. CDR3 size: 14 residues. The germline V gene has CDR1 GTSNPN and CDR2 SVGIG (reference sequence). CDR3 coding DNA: TGTGCCTGGAGGGGGGCAGGGACGTATTCACCCCTCCACTTT. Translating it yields CAWRGAGTYSPLHF. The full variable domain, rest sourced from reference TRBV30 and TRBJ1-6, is SQTIHQWPATLVQPVGSPLSLECTVEGTSNPNLYWYRQAAGRGLQLLFYSVGIGQISSEVPQNLSASRPQDRQFILSSKKLLLSDSGFYLCAWRGAGTYSPLHFGNGTRLTVT.